Listed below are T cell receptor beta chains from one sample, sequenced in a study of cytomegalovirus exposure and HLA in healthy donors. Sequenced by immunoSEQ multiplex PCR; TCRdb stores in-frame clones only, minus some. The sample yields 210,000 or so clones, around 78% seen once. The source material was PBMCs. These receptors all come from a boy aged 5-17 years in good health and CMV-seronegative. Each CDR3 is given with its conserved first and last residue. D genes are given only for firm matches. Clone sizes are given selectively: once, few, many, or a class where the clone is expanded.

abundance: NA; d_gene: NA; v_gene: TRBV19; j_gene: TRBJ1-5; CDR3aa: CASSTWTEGNQPQHF; CDR3nt: TGTGCCAGTAGTACATGGACAGAAGGCAATCAGCCCCAGCATTTT
abundance: NA; d_gene: TRBD2; v_gene: TRBV9; j_gene: TRBJ2-2; CDR3aa: CASSVAGGRTGELFF; CDR3nt: TGTGCCAGCAGCGTAGCGGGGGGTCGGACCGGGGAGCTGTTTTTT
abundance: few; d_gene: TRBD1; v_gene: TRBV5-1; j_gene: TRBJ1-1; CDR3aa: CASSSGTGDTEAFF; CDR3nt: TGCGCCAGCAGCTCCGGGACAGGAGACACTGAAGCTTTCTTT
abundance: NA; d_gene: NA; v_gene: TRBV14; j_gene: TRBJ2-7; CDR3aa: CASSQEPLTLVSYEQYF; CDR3nt: TGTGCCAGCAGCCAAGAGCCCCTTACTCTAGTTAGCTACGAGCAGTACTTC
abundance: NA; d_gene: NA; v_gene: TRBV6-5; j_gene: TRBJ1-5; CDR3aa: CASSYGPPGGQPQHF; CDR3nt: TGTGCCAGCAGTTACGGGCCCCCCGGTGGTCAGCCCCAGCATTTT
abundance: NA; d_gene: NA; v_gene: TRBV6-6; j_gene: TRBJ1-6; CDR3aa: CASTITAGNSPLHF; CDR3nt: TGTGCCAGCACTATTACGGCGGGGAATTCACCCCTCCACTTT
abundance: NA; d_gene: NA; v_gene: TRBV29-1; j_gene: TRBJ2-1; CDR3aa: CSVVRRDEQFF; CDR3nt: TGCAGCGTTGTGCGACGGGATGAGCAGTTCTTC
abundance: few; d_gene: TRBD1; v_gene: TRBV11-3; j_gene: TRBJ2-7; CDR3aa: CASSNRGTAWEQYF; CDR3nt: TGTGCCAGCAGCAACAGGGGTACAGCCTGGGAGCAGTACTTC
abundance: NA; d_gene: NA; v_gene: TRBV6-1; j_gene: TRBJ1-3; CDR3aa: CASRTAGLGRNTIYF; CDR3nt: TGTGCCAGCAGGACGGCGGGACTTGGCCGCAACACCATATATTTT
abundance: NA; d_gene: TRBD2; v_gene: TRBV29-1; j_gene: TRBJ2-3; CDR3aa: CSVCLAGGPTDTQYF; CDR3nt: TGCAGCGTTTGCCTAGCGGGGGGCCCCACAGATACGCAGTATTTT
abundance: NA; d_gene: NA; v_gene: TRBV9; j_gene: TRBJ1-3; CDR3aa: CASSVGGGISGNTIYF; CDR3nt: TGTGCCAGCAGCGTAGGGGGGGGGATCTCTGGAAACACCATATATTTT
abundance: NA; d_gene: TRBD1; v_gene: TRBV30; j_gene: TRBJ1-5; CDR3aa: CAWRADRGLQPQHF; CDR3nt: TGTGCCTGGAGAGCAGACAGGGGGCTCCAGCCCCAGCATTTT
abundance: few; d_gene: TRBD1; v_gene: TRBV6-6; j_gene: TRBJ2-5; CDR3aa: CASSSPGQGGRETQYF; CDR3nt: TGTGCCAGCAGTTCCCCGGGACAGGGAGGACGAGAGACCCAGTACTTC
abundance: NA; d_gene: NA; v_gene: TRBV6-5; j_gene: TRBJ1-1; CDR3aa: CASSYLRGATTEAFF; CDR3nt: TGTGCCAGCAGTTATTTAAGGGGCGCAACCACTGAAGCTTTCTTT
abundance: NA; d_gene: TRBD2; v_gene: TRBV2; j_gene: TRBJ2-2; CDR3aa: CASSAASGNTGELFF; CDR3nt: TGTGCCAGCAGTGCTGCTAGCGGGAACACCGGGGAGCTGTTTTTT
abundance: once; d_gene: TRBD1; v_gene: TRBV9; j_gene: TRBJ1-1; CDR3aa: CASSAVGGQSNTEAFF; CDR3nt: TGTGCCAGCAGCGCCGTGGGGGGACAGTCGAACACTGAAGCTTTCTTT
abundance: NA; d_gene: TRBD1; v_gene: TRBV29-1; j_gene: TRBJ2-5; CDR3aa: CSVPSGQGPPRGTQYF; CDR3nt: TGCAGCGTCCCCAGCGGACAGGGCCCCCCCAGGGGGACCCAGTACTTC
abundance: few; d_gene: NA; v_gene: TRBV6-1; j_gene: TRBJ1-2; CDR3aa: CASSGAGVIYGYTF; CDR3nt: TGTGCCAGCAGTGGAGCAGGGGTTATCTATGGCTACACCTTC
abundance: once; d_gene: TRBD1; v_gene: TRBV18; j_gene: TRBJ1-4; CDR3aa: CASSPTGNNEKLFF; CDR3nt: TGTGCCAGCTCACCGACAGGGAATAATGAAAAACTGTTTTTT
abundance: NA; d_gene: TRBD1; v_gene: TRBV29-1; j_gene: TRBJ1-2; CDR3aa: CSVGGLDRANYGYTF; CDR3nt: TGCAGCGTTGGAGGGTTGGACAGGGCTAACTATGGCTACACCTTC
abundance: few; d_gene: TRBD1; v_gene: TRBV5-4; j_gene: TRBJ2-6; CDR3aa: CASRTGQGGIANVLTF; CDR3nt: TGTGCCAGCAGGACCGGACAGGGAGGTATAGCCAACGTCCTGACTTTC
abundance: NA; d_gene: NA; v_gene: TRBV29-1; j_gene: TRBJ1-1; CDR3aa: CSVEAGTNTEAFF; CDR3nt: TGCAGCGTTGAAGCAGGGACAAACACTGAAGCTTTCTTT
abundance: NA; d_gene: NA; v_gene: TRBV11-3; j_gene: TRBJ1-2; CDR3aa: CASSTTTGLGGYTF; CDR3nt: TGTGCCAGCAGCACTACGACTGGGTTAGGAGGCTACACCTTC
abundance: few; d_gene: TRBD2; v_gene: TRBV6-1; j_gene: TRBJ2-7; CDR3aa: CASSERPGLALYEQYF; CDR3nt: TGTGCCAGCAGTGAACGACCGGGACTAGCTCTCTACGAGCAGTACTTC
abundance: NA; d_gene: TRBD1; v_gene: TRBV5-1; j_gene: TRBJ1-1; CDR3aa: CASSFGTDTEAFF; CDR3nt: TGCGCCAGCAGCTTTGGGACAGACACTGAAGCTTTCTTT
abundance: NA; d_gene: NA; v_gene: TRBV30; j_gene: TRBJ2-5; CDR3aa: CAWSVGPWLETQYF; CDR3nt: TGTGCCTGGAGTGTGGGCCCGTGGCTCGAGACCCAGTACTTC
abundance: NA; d_gene: TRBD2; v_gene: TRBV13; j_gene: TRBJ2-7; CDR3aa: CASSHGGNYEQYF; CDR3nt: TGTGCCAGCAGCCACGGGGGGAACTACGAGCAGTACTTC
abundance: few; d_gene: TRBD1; v_gene: TRBV6-5; j_gene: TRBJ1-1; CDR3aa: CASSKQGEKNTEAFF; CDR3nt: TGTGCCAGCAGTAAACAGGGGGAGAAGAACACTGAAGCTTTCTTT
abundance: NA; d_gene: NA; v_gene: TRBV5-1; j_gene: TRBJ2-1; CDR3aa: CASRPPYKQGGYNEQFF; CDR3nt: TGCGCCAGCAGGCCCCCCTATAAGCAGGGAGGTTACAATGAGCAGTTCTTC
abundance: few; d_gene: TRBD2; v_gene: TRBV15; j_gene: TRBJ2-7; CDR3aa: CATSREGGGAYEQYF; CDR3nt: TGTGCCACCAGCAGAGAGGGCGGGGGAGCCTACGAGCAGTACTTC
abundance: NA; d_gene: NA; v_gene: TRBV5-6; j_gene: TRBJ1-1; CDR3aa: CASSLVQGYTEAFF; CDR3nt: TGTGCCAGCAGCTTGGTCCAGGGTTACACTGAAGCTTTCTTT
abundance: NA; d_gene: TRBD2; v_gene: TRBV29-1; j_gene: TRBJ2-1; CDR3aa: CSGRLAAYNEQFF; CDR3nt: TGCAGCGGGAGACTAGCGGCCTACAATGAGCAGTTCTTC
abundance: NA; d_gene: TRBD1; v_gene: TRBV11-2; j_gene: TRBJ2-7; CDR3aa: CASSYTGGGYEQYF; CDR3nt: TGTGCCAGCAGCTACACAGGGGGCGGATACGAGCAGTACTTC
abundance: NA; d_gene: NA; v_gene: TRBV19; j_gene: TRBJ1-6; CDR3aa: CASSSSGAGPLRANSPLHF; CDR3nt: TGTGCCAGTAGCAGCAGCGGGGCAGGGCCACTCAGGGCTAATTCACCCCTCCACTTT
abundance: NA; d_gene: NA; v_gene: TRBV7-9; j_gene: TRBJ1-1; CDR3aa: CASSASAAEAFF; CDR3nt: TGTGCCAGCAGCGCCTCGGCGGCTGAAGCTTTCTTT
abundance: NA; d_gene: NA; v_gene: TRBV11-3; j_gene: TRBJ2-5; CDR3aa: CASSLGAGEETQYF; CDR3nt: TGTGCCAGCAGCTTAGGGGCAGGGGAAGAGACCCAGTACTTC
abundance: NA; d_gene: TRBD1; v_gene: TRBV5-1; j_gene: TRBJ1-1; CDR3aa: CASSPAGIRQGPNTEAFF; CDR3nt: TGCGCCAGCAGCCCGGCGGGAATCCGACAGGGGCCGAACACTGAAGCTTTCTTT